This TCR beta chain was documented in a study of graft-versus-host responses after intestinal transplantation (dated by TCRdb to the early 2020s). As for the study more broadly: The transplants that recipients received were multivisceral, liver-intestinal, or isolated intestinal. Every recipient was given anti-thymocyte globulin induction, followed by approximately 3 years of maintenance tacrolimus and steroids. Graft-versus-host and host-versus-graft alloreactive T cell clones were tracked in the graft, circulation and bone marrow after intestinal transplantation using bulk TCR-beta CDR3 sequencing. Alloreactive clones were identified by sequencing pre-transplant mixed lymphocyte reaction products and comparing them with unstimulated pre-transplant donor and recipient T cells. The cohort enrolled about two dozen intestinal transplant recipients, one of whom was a retransplant, and a few patients without pretransplant specimens were excluded. A peak of at least 4% donor T cells among recipient peripheral blood mononuclear cells was the definition used for donor T cell macrochimerism. Instead of going to the commercial service, samples from a few later patients were sequenced in-house on an Illumina MiSeq and processed with MiXCR. Results the study describes overall, beyond this receptor: Conclusions were limited by the relatively low number and heterogeneity of intestinal transplant patients. In patients with donor T cell macrochimerism, the allografts had high GvH to HvG T cell clonal ratios. Peak levels of circulating GvH clones were associated with declines in HvG clones early after transplant. GvH clones turned up in recipient bone marrow, with some appearing earlier in ileal mucosa or blood, a pattern consistent with an intestinal mucosal origin.

In the first month after transplant, blood samples were collected up to 4 times, and after that at least monthly when available. Concerning this clone itself: Its antigen remains undetermined. The input lacks base qualities; no much larger clone sits a single base away.

The library was made by the immunoSEQ multiplex PCR assay. Adaptive Biotechnologies carried out high-throughput TCR-beta CDR3 sequencing of genomic DNA for most patients. The study's processing was this. TCR sequencing data for 18 patients were retrieved from Adaptive's ImmunoSEQ software; three other patients were processed with MiXCR and VDJtools. Because the origin of CDR3 nucleotide sequences shared between donor and recipient could not be assigned, those sequences were removed. To be classed as alloreactive, a clone needed at least 2-fold expansion over unstimulated cells and a minimum CFSE-low frequency of 0.002% (template counts) or 0.001% (read counts). Clones were considered mappable if detected in sequenced pre-transplant spleen, lymph node, or MLR CFSE-low populations of the donor or recipient. The cumulative frequency of alloreactive clones was calculated as a percentage of all sequences, weighted by copy number. The source is immuneACCESS, and TCRdb retained only in-frame sequences with V and J called. Part of the clones is not carried over; for the studies checked, unresolved V genes explain less than half of this, and the remainder is unexplained. V, J and clone size were drawn from that table, and D and trimming were deduced from the DNA. The sample table shows under 90,000 clones, and 92% are seen once. The top ten clonotypes cover roughly 0.7% of the sample.

The receptor's source is a human patient who received an intestinal transplant, so some T cells may come from the graft donor. The material sequenced was PBMCs, taken 98 days after intestinal transplantation.

Read as DNA, the sequence is TGTGCCAGCAGCCCAGAGGACAGATACACAGATACGCAGTATTTT. Translated, this is CASSPEDRYTDTQYF. Recombination linked TRBV28 to TRBJ2-3, and possibly TRBD1, on 6 matching bases. CDR1 and CDR2 are read off the germline V gene as MDHEN and SYDVKM. Counted from cysteine to phenylalanine, this CDR3 has 15 amino acids. Solely the CDR3 DNA is kept, with 45 bases framed from the first base. V loses 6 bases of germline sequence and J loses 2 bases, and the interval between the two ends is 15 bases. The CDR3 plus the reference TRBV28 and TRBJ2-3 genes for the other parts give the full variable domain: DVKVTQSSRYLVKRTGEKVFLECVQDMDHENMFWYRQDPGLGLRLIYFSYDVKMKEKGDIPEGYSVSREKKERFSLILESASTNQTSMYLCASSPEDRYTDTQYFGPGTRLTVL.